A single sample gave rise to the 30 T cell receptor beta chains below, sequenced in a study of blood T cell repertoires in COVID-19. Generated by immunoSEQ multiplex PCR, the TCRdb table keeps only in-frame clones and is missing some. The sample records about 390,000 clones, approximately 87% being singletons. Sequencing was performed on PBMCs or T cells enriched from blood (not recorded which). These receptor sequences come from a woman aged 45-59 years who had recovered from COVID-19.

The genes are TRBV6-6 and TRBJ1-1, with D possibly TRBD1 on 5 matching bases. From germline, CDR1 is MNHNY and CDR2 SVGAGI (reference sequence). The V gene lost 7 bases and the J gene lost 1 base, with 10 bases spanning the gap. This CDR3 is 13 amino acids long. CDR3 in DNA: TGTGCCAGCAAGAATGACAGGAACACTGAAGCTTTCTTT. Its protein is CASKNDRNTEAFF.

For this clone: The sample holds other DNA sequences that translate to the same CDR3. The chain couples TRBV12-3 or TRBV12-4 to TRBJ1-2, with a possible D match to TRBD1 (6 bases). Trimming took off 6 bases at V and 5 bases at J, with 13 bases between the two ends. This CDR3 has 13 residues. This CDR3 is CASSLQGSYGYTF. CDR3 DNA: TGTGCCAGCAGCCTACAGGGTAGTTATGGCTACACCTTC.

This chain links TRBV7-2 with TRBJ1-5; D not certain. The CDR3 is 14 amino acids. Trimming left V 3 bases short and J 4 bases short, with 10 bases between. The germline gives CDR1 SGHTA, CDR2 FQGNSA. This CDR3 reads CASSFRDQNQPQHF. CDR3 bases: TGTGCCAGCAGCTTCCGGGATCAGAATCAGCCCCAGCATTTT.

This chain connects TRBV5-1 to TRBJ1-4; 8 nucleotides align to TRBD1. CDR1 is SGHRS, CDR2 YFSETQ, per germline. This CDR3 region has 15 residues. After removal of 6 bases from V and 6 bases from J, the junction contained 10 bases not matched to a gene. CDR3 protein: CASTTGGQGHEKLFF. The DNA of the CDR3 is TGCGCCAGCACCACGGGTGGACAGGGCCATGAAAAACTGTTTTTT.

This clone was seen just once. This chain connects TRBV6-2 or TRBV6-3 to TRBJ1-2, with D unclear. The CDR3 is 13 residues long. Germline V CDR1 and CDR2: MNHEY, SVGEGT. V was cut by 4 bases and J by 0 bases, with 6 bases left in between. CDR3 residues: CASSSQANYGYTF. The DNA for the CDR3 is TGTGCCAGCAGTTCCCAGGCTAACTATGGCTACACCTTC.

The chain has TRBV7-9 and TRBJ2-5; 14 bases map to TRBD2. Germline assignment: CDR1 SEHNR and CDR2 FQNEAQ (reference sequence). V shed 4 bases and J 5 bases; nucleotides not matched to a gene: 12. This CDR3 has 18 residues. CDR3 in amino acids: CASSSPGLAGAPGETQYF. The CDR3, as DNA: TGTGCCAGCAGCTCCCCGGGACTAGCGGGGGCCCCCGGGGAGACCCAGTACTTC. Full variable domain (outside the CDR3, taken from reference TRBV7-9 and TRBJ2-5): DTGVSQNPRHKITKRGQNVTFRCDPISEHNRLYWYRQTLGQGPEFLTYFQNEAQLEKSRLLSDRFSAERPKGSFSTLEIQRTEQGDSAMYLCASSSPGLAGAPGETQYFGPGTRLLVL.

The rearrangement joins TRBV29-1 to TRBJ1-1; 8 bases are shared with TRBD1. This CDR3 is 14 amino acids long. Trimming took 5 bases from V and 4 from J; bases not matched to a gene: 9. Germline CDR1 SQVTM, CDR2 ANQGSEA. CDR3 in amino acids: CSVQGQGSSTEAFF. As DNA, the CDR3 is TGCAGCGTTCAAGGACAGGGTTCGTCCACTGAAGCTTTCTTT.

This clone was counted once. The J gene is TRBJ2-1, the V gene TRBV7-8; no clear D. CDR3 length: 13 residues. From germline, CDR1 is SGHVS and CDR2 FQNEAQ. V was cut by 1 base and J by 6 bases, with 7 bases left in between. CDR3 loop: CASSLEAPNEQFF. CDR3 bases: TGTGCCAGCAGCTTAGAAGCCCCCAATGAGCAGTTCTTC. Full variable domain (missing parts from reference TRBV7-8 and TRBJ2-1): GAGVSQSPRYKVAKRGQDVALRCDPISGHVSLFWYQQALGQGPEFLTYFQNEAQLDKSGLPSDRFFAERPEGSVSTLKIQRTQQEDSAVYLCASSLEAPNEQFFGPGTRLTVL.

The chain uses TRBV7-9 and TRBJ1-5; TRBD1 agrees at 8 bases. Germline assignment: CDR1 SEHNR and CDR2 FQNEAQ (reference sequence). CDR3 length equals 15 residues. Unmatched junction bases numbered 0, after V lost 1 base and J lost 1 base. The CDR3 region is CASSLGTGSNQPQHF. CDR3 nucleotide sequence: TGTGCCAGCAGCTTAGGGACAGGGAGCAATCAGCCCCAGCATTTT.

This clone has a single count. This sequence joins TRBV7-9 and TRBJ2-1; 7 bases are a match to TRBD2. The CDR3 contains 15 residues. Germline V gene sequence: CDR1 SEHNR, CDR2 FQNEAQ (reference sequence). The junction had 9 bases not matched to a gene; V was cut back by 5 bases and J by 5 bases. DNA of the CDR3: TGTGCCAGCAGCCCCCGGGGGGACTTTAACAATGAGCAGTTCTTC. Amino acid sequence: CASSPRGDFNNEQFF.

V and J are TRBV27 and TRBJ1-6; perhaps TRBD1 as D (5 bases). This CDR3 spans 17 amino acids. Trimming took 2 bases from V and 8 from J, leaving 19 bases between them. The germline V gene has CDR1 MNHEY and CDR2 SMNVEV (reference sequence). This CDR3 reads CASSLGASEHYHSPLHF. The CDR3 nucleotides read TGTGCCAGCAGTTTAGGGGCATCTGAACACTACCATTCACCCCTCCACTTT.

This chain joins TRBV28 and TRBJ2-6; D is possibly TRBD2 (7 bases). Germline CDR1 and CDR2: MDHEN and SYDVKM. The CDR3 is made up of 15 amino acids. The V end lost 5 bases, the J end lost 4 bases, and 12 bases lay between the germline ends. CDR3 sequence: CASSGGGAGANVLTF. In DNA, the CDR3 is TGTGCCAGCAGTGGGGGGGGCGCCGGGGCCAACGTCCTGACTTTC. Full variable domain (remainder filled in from reference TRBV28 and TRBJ2-6): DVKVTQSSRYLVKRTGEKVFLECVQDMDHENMFWYRQDPGLGLRLIYFSYDVKMKEKGDIPEGYSVSREKKERFSLILESASTNQTSMYLCASSGGGAGANVLTFGAGSRLTVL.

V usage is TRBV7-9 and J usage is TRBJ1-1, with a weak D call TRBD1 (5 bases). Germline V gene data show CDR1 as SEHNR and CDR2 as FQNEAQ (reference sequence). Trimming cost V 4 bases and J 11 bases, with 14 bases left between them. CDR3 length equals 12 residues. CDR3 sequence: CASSSTGGWAFF. DNA of the CDR3: TGTGCCAGCAGCTCCACCGGGGGGTGGGCTTTCTTT.

The sample holds one count of this clone. The V and J genes are TRBV3-1 (or the pseudogene TRBV3-2) and TRBJ1-1; 10 nucleotides align to TRBD1. The CDR3 is 16 amino acids. Germline V CDR1 and CDR2: LGHDT, YNNKEL (reference sequence). Losses at the gene ends were 3 bases for V and 5 bases for J; bases not matched to a gene: 9. CDR3 sequence (DNA): TGTGCCAGCAGCCAGATCTTGACAGGGGGCTCGACTGAAGCTTTCTTT. It specifies CASSQILTGGSTEAFF.

The chain links TRBV5-1 to TRBJ1-1; 8 nucleotides align to TRBD1. Germline CDR1 is SGHRS and CDR2 is YFSETQ. This CDR3 has 15 amino acids. Unmatched junction bases numbered 1, after V lost 0 bases and J lost 0 bases. Here the CDR3 DNA reads TGCGCCAGCAGCTTGGGACAGGGGTTGAACACTGAAGCTTTCTTT. The encoded protein is CASSLGQGLNTEAFF.

The rearrangement joins TRBV19 to TRBJ2-5; TRBD2 matches 9 bases. CDR3 length: 17 residues. Germline trimming cut 1 base from V and 5 bases from J; bases unmatched to any gene: 11. Germline V gene data show CDR1 as LNHDA and CDR2 as SQIVND (reference sequence). The CDR3 bases are TGTGCCAGTAGTATAGGTCTAGCGGGGCTGACTACTGAGACCCAGTACTTC. Its protein product is CASSIGLAGLTTETQYF.

This clone has just one count. The genes are TRBV18 and TRBJ2-1; D is ambiguous. V gave up 3 bases and J gave up 8 bases, with 11 bases separating them. CDR3 length: 13 residues. Germline V gene sequence: CDR1 KGHSH, CDR2 LQKENI. CDR3 region: CASSPISTDEQFF. CDR3 DNA sequence: TGTGCCAGCTCACCGATTTCTACCGATGAGCAGTTCTTC. The complete variable domain, with remaining parts taken from reference TRBV18 and TRBJ2-1, reads NAGVMQNPRHLVRRRGQEARLRCSPMKGHSHVYWYRQLPEEGLKFMVYLQKENIIDESGMPKERFSAEFPKEGPSILRIQQVVRGDSAAYFCASSPISTDEQFFGPGTRLTVL.

CDR3 DNA sequence: TGTGCCTGGAGTGACAGGGGGTGGTCTGAAGCTTTCTTT. Its protein is CAWSDRGWSEAFF. The genes are TRBV30 and TRBJ1-1; 8 nucleotides match TRBD1. Trimming cost V 1 base and J 6 bases; bases outside gene matches: 4. The CDR3 loop spans 13 amino acids. The V gene's germline CDR1 is GTSNPN and CDR2 SVGIG (reference sequence).

This rearrangement joins TRBV24-1 to TRBJ1-2; D gene ambiguous. Germline loops: CDR1 KGHDR, CDR2 SFDVKD. The CDR3 runs to 14 residues. Trimming shortened V by 1 base and J by 8 bases, and 13 bases separated the two germline ends. CDR3 loop: CATSDLYRSRGYTF. CDR3 in DNA: TGTGCCACCAGTGATTTATACCGCTCCCGGGGCTACACCTTC.

V usage is TRBV5-1 and J usage is TRBJ1-2; TRBD1 aligns across 8 bases. The germline gives CDR1 SGHRS, CDR2 YFSETQ. After removal of 2 bases from V and 2 bases from J, the junction contained 5 bases not matched to a gene. The length of the CDR3 is 15 residues. CDR3 sequence (DNA): TGCGCCAGCAGCTTAGACAGGGGAAGGAACTATGGCTACACCTTC. Amino acid sequence: CASSLDRGRNYGYTF. The full variable domain, its missing parts supplied by reference TRBV5-1 and TRBJ1-2, is KAGVTQTPRYLIKTRGQQVTLSCSPISGHRSVSWYQQTPGQGLQFLFEYFSETQRNKGNFPGRFSGRQFSNSRSEMNVSTLELGDSALYLCASSLDRGRNYGYTFGSGTRLTVV.

The V and J genes are TRBV18 and TRBJ1-1, with D perhaps TRBD1 (6 bases). Trimming pared 2 bases from V and 1 base from J, leaving 11 bases between. CDR1 and CDR2 (germline): KGHSH, LQKENI. The CDR3 has 15 residues. Here the CDR3 reads CASSPYLQGNTEAFF. The CDR3 coding sequence is TGTGCCAGCTCACCATACTTACAGGGGAACACTGAAGCTTTCTTT.

This rearrangement joins TRBV28 to TRBJ1-5; no clear D. Germline lookup yields CDR1 MDHEN and CDR2 SYDVKM. This CDR3 is built from 14 residues. The V end lost 5 bases, the J end lost 7 bases, and 15 bases lay between the germline ends. This CDR3 is CASSAGRGWQPQHF. The CDR3 nucleotides read TGTGCCAGCAGTGCTGGACGAGGGTGGCAGCCCCAGCATTTT.

The chain uses TRBV5-6 and TRBJ1-5; 10 positions match TRBD1. Germline CDR1 and CDR2: SGHDT and YYEEEE. The junction had 11 bases not matched to a gene; V was cut back by 7 bases and J by 7 bases. The CDR3 has 15 amino acids. This chain's CDR3 is CASARQGARGQPQHF. In DNA, the CDR3 is TGTGCCAGCGCCCGACAGGGGGCGAGAGGGCAGCCCCAGCATTTT.

This sequence joins TRBV11-2 and TRBJ2-2; TRBD2 aligns across 11 bases. CDR3 length: 16 amino acids. J gave up 4 bases and V 5 bases, and 6 bases lay outside the gene matches. In germline, CDR1 is SGHAT, CDR2 FQNNGV. The CDR3 nucleotides read TGTGCCAGCAGCCTCCTAGCGGGGGGAGGCACCGGGGAGCTGTTTTTT. Amino acid sequence: CASSLLAGGGTGELFF.

The V call is TRBV27, the J call TRBJ2-7, with 7 bases identical to TRBD2. The CDR3 has 14 amino acids. V shed 5 bases and J 5 bases; nucleotides not matched to a gene: 9. Germline V gene data show CDR1 as MNHEY and CDR2 as SMNVEV (reference sequence). CDR3 region: CASSPAGRAHEQYF. The CDR3 nucleotides are TGTGCCAGCAGTCCCGCGGGGAGGGCCCACGAGCAGTACTTC.

The chain links TRBV9 to TRBJ2-7; 10 bases are shared with TRBD1. The CDR3 consists of 14 residues. Germline loops: CDR1 SGDLS, CDR2 YYNGEE. The V gene end was trimmed by 4 bases and the J gene end by 2 bases; junction bases not matched to a gene: 3. CDR3 residues: CASSPGTGAYEQYF. The CDR3 bases are TGTGCCAGCAGCCCCGGGACAGGGGCCTACGAGCAGTACTTC.

V usage is TRBV5-1 and J usage is TRBJ1-1; D ambiguous. This CDR3 contains 13 residues. With 4 bases removed from V and 0 bases from J, the gap between germline ends came to 7 bases. CDR1 SGHRS and CDR2 YFSETQ come from the germline V gene. CDR3 residues: CASSISMNTEAFF. The DNA of the CDR3 is TGCGCCAGCAGCATAAGCATGAACACTGAAGCTTTCTTT. The variable domain in full, completed from reference TRBV5-1 and TRBJ1-1, reads KAGVTQTPRYLIKTRGQQVTLSCSPISGHRSVSWYQQTPGQGLQFLFEYFSETQRNKGNFPGRFSGRQFSNSRSEMNVSTLELGDSALYLCASSISMNTEAFFGQGTRLTVV.

The chain carries TRBV30 and TRBJ2-3; 7 positions match TRBD2. CDR1 is GTSNPN and CDR2 is SVGIG in the germline V gene (reference sequence). Trimming cost V 8 bases and J 12 bases; bases outside gene matches: 11. This CDR3 contains 11 residues. The CDR3 region has the DNA TGTGCCGGGGGGGGGAGACTTCTACAGTATTTT. This codes for CAGGGRLLQYF.

This clone was observed once. The chain recombines TRBV28 with TRBJ1-4, with TRBD1 matching 7 bases. This CDR3 contains 19 residues. Germline V CDR1 and CDR2: MDHEN, SYDVKM. The trim removed 4 bases at V and 5 bases at J, leaving 19 bases unmatched. The CDR3 region is CASSSNVIGTETENEKLFF. The DNA of the CDR3 is TGTGCCAGCAGTTCTAACGTAATCGGGACAGAGACCGAGAATGAAAAACTGTTTTTT.

The genes are TRBV2 and TRBJ1-5, with a tentative D call TRBD1 (5 bases). Germline CDR1 reads SNHLY; CDR2 reads FYNNEI. CDR3 size: 18 residues. The ends were cut back, 11 bases at V and 0 bases at J, with 26 bases in the middle. In DNA, the CDR3 is TGTGCCGGGATAAGACGACTGCAGGGCCCTTATAGCAATCAGCCCCAGCATTTT. This sequence encodes CAGIRRLQGPYSNQPQHF.